A selection of T cell receptor beta chains follows, all from one sample in a study of response to subunit inactivated influenza vaccine. One entry per CDR3 protein results from TCRdb running MiXCR on the RT-PCR reads. The sample lists 450,000 to 550,000 distinct CDR3 sequences; 25% were seen once. The starting material was CD4+ T cells sorted from PBMCs, obtained about 5 days after vaccination. Receptors were obtained from a man in his forties or fifties who received an inactivated influenza vaccine. Each CDR3 is given with its conserved first and last residue. The D gene is left open where the match is weak. Clone size is stated in some rows and not others, as once, few, many or a class when expanded.

TRBV10-3,TRBD1,few,TRBJ2-7,CAISSKPGQANYEQYF,TGTGCCATCAGTTCGAAGCCGGGACAGGCGAACTACGAGCAGTACTTC
TRBV6-5,.,few,TRBJ2-4,CASSYYRDGAKNIQYF,TGTGCCAGCAGTTACTACAGGGACGGGGCCAAAAACATTCAGTACTTC
TRBV20-1,TRBD1,.,TRBJ2-1,CSATQGAYNEQFF,TGCAGTGCTACTCAGGGGGCCTACAATGAGCAGTTCTTC
TRBV6-2/TRBV6-3,TRBD1,.,TRBJ1-5,CASRQTGAGQPQHF,TGTGCCAGCAGGCAGACAGGGGCGGGACAGCCCCAGCATTTT
TRBV15,TRBD2,few,TRBJ2-1,CATSRGGGESGEQFF,TGTGCCACCAGCAGAGGTGGGGGGGAGAGTGGTGAGCAGTTCTTC
TRBV27,.,.,TRBJ2-7,CASSKDPRVEQYF,TGTGCCAGCAGCAAGGACCCGAGGGTGGAGCAGTACTTC
TRBV12-3/TRBV12-4,.,many,TRBJ2-5,CASSLNAGETQYF,TGTGCCAGCAGTTTAAATGCGGGCGAGACCCAGTACTTC
TRBV21-1,.,few,TRBJ2-1,CASSKGPRSGRAVEQFF,TGTGCCAGCAGCAAAGGCCCACGTAGCGGGAGGGCCGTTGAGCAGTTCTTC
TRBV7-3,.,.,TRBJ2-7,CASSFGRDLYEQYF,TGTGCCAGCAGCTTTGGACGGGACCTTTACGAGCAGTACTTC
TRBV29-1,.,few,TRBJ2-1,CSATRPGRGEQFF,TGCAGCGCGACCCGACCCGGGCGTGGTGAGCAGTTCTTC
TRBV27,.,.,TRBJ2-2,CASSLGGGAGELFF,TGTGCCAGCAGTCTAGGTGGCGGCGCCGGGGAGCTGTTTTTT
TRBV4-3,TRBD2,.,TRBJ2-3,CASSQVPLAGATDTQYF,TGCGCCAGCAGCCAAGTTCCCCTAGCGGGGGCCACAGATACGCAGTATTTT
TRBV4-2,.,few,TRBJ2-3,CASAGFSDTQYF,TGTGCCAGCGCTGGGTTTTCAGATACGCAGTATTTT
TRBV6-2/TRBV6-3,.,.,TRBJ2-5,CASRFDTQETQYF,TGTGCCAGCAGGTTCGACACCCAAGAGACCCAGTACTTC
TRBV15,.,.,TRBJ2-7,CATSREGTSYEQYF,TGTGCCACCAGCAGAGAAGGGACTTCCTACGAGCAGTACTTC
TRBV12-3/TRBV12-4,.,few,TRBJ1-2,CASTAWGGGYTF,TGTGCCAGCACTGCCTGGGGGGGCGGCTACACCTTC
TRBV24-1,.,.,TRBJ2-1,CATSDFRGVGVGEQFF,TGTGCCACCAGTGATTTTCGGGGAGTCGGCGTGGGTGAGCAGTTCTTC
TRBV20-1,.,.,TRBJ1-3,CSASQGGRGNTIYF,TGCAGTGCTAGCCAGGGAGGAAGGGGAAACACCATATATTTT